Listed below are T cell receptor beta chains from one sample, sequenced in a study of T cell responses to AZD1222 COVID-19 vaccine. The method was immunoSEQ multiplex PCR; TCRdb's version includes in-frame clones alone and lacks a portion of them. The sample holds tens of thousands of clones; 80% to 85% are singletons and the top ten take more than 15%. Sequenced material: peripheral blood, taken 28 days after the second AZD1222 dose. All receptors derive from an adult who received the AZD1222 COVID-19 vaccine. Both conserved end residues are part of each CDR3. Each record gives: CDR3 DNA, CDR3 protein, J gene, clone size, V gene, D gene, CDR3 length. D genes are given only for firm matches. Size tells how often a clone was seen (once, few, many) or the class of an expanded clone, and some rows leave it out.

TGTGCCAGCACCCTCGCCATGAACACTGAAGCTTTCTTT CASTLAMNTEAFF TRBJ1-1 NA TRBV27 NA 13
TGTGCCAGTAGTATAGTGGGAGCGGGGGCAGATACGCAGTATTTT CASSIVGAGADTQYF TRBJ2-3 NA TRBV19 TRBD2 15
TGTGCCACCAGTGACGCTTCCACGGGGCGCGGGGAGACCCAGTACTTC CATSDASTGRGETQYF TRBJ2-5 NA TRBV24-1 NA 16
TGTGCCAGCAGCCTGGCGGGCCGGCAGGGAAACATTCAGTACTTC CASSLAGRQGNIQYF TRBJ2-4 NA TRBV7-8 NA 15
TGTGCCAGTATTGGGGCCCGACTTCAGGGTGGCTACACCTTC CASIGARLQGGYTF TRBJ1-2 NA TRBV19 NA 14
TGTGCCAGCAGTTCAAGGGGGGACACTGAAGCTTTCTTT CASSSRGDTEAFF TRBJ1-1 NA TRBV6-5 NA 13
TGTGCCAGCAGCTTAGGGCAGGTCAACACCGAGCAGTACTTC CASSLGQVNTEQYF TRBJ2-7 NA TRBV11-3 NA 14
TGTGCCAGCAGAGGGCGGACAAGTCCGGGGACTGAAGCTTTCTTT CASRGRTSPGTEAFF TRBJ1-1 NA TRBV2 NA 15
TGTGCCAGCAGCTTCGGTCGGGGGCCCAATCAGCCCCAGCATTTT CASSFGRGPNQPQHF TRBJ1-5 NA TRBV7-9 NA 15
TGTGCCAGCCGTTTAGGGGACCCAAGGGGAAACACCATATATTTT CASRLGDPRGNTIYF TRBJ1-3 NA TRBV28 NA 15
TGTGCCAGCAGCAAAGTGCCGGTAGGAGACCAAGACTACGAGCAGTACTTC CASSKVPVGDQDYEQYF TRBJ2-7 NA TRBV21-1 NA 17
TGTGCCAGCAGCCCAGACAGCTACCCTACCTTCGGCTCCGAGCAGTACTTC CASSPDSYPTFGSEQYF TRBJ2-7 NA TRBV7-9 NA 17
TGCGCCAGCAGCCCCGACAGGGGGGGCAATCAGCCCCAGCATTTT CASSPDRGGNQPQHF TRBJ1-5 NA TRBV5-1 TRBD1 15
TGTGCCAGCAGCTTATTGGTGAATGAGCAGTTCTTC CASSLLVNEQFF TRBJ2-1 NA TRBV11-2 NA 12
TGCGCCAGCAGCACGGGGACAGCTCAAGAGACCCAGTACTTC CASSTGTAQETQYF TRBJ2-5 NA TRBV5-1 TRBD1 14
TGTGCCAGTAGTCAGGAACAGCGTGTAACCGGGGAGCTGTTTTTT CASSQEQRVTGELFF TRBJ2-2 few TRBV19 NA 15
TGTGCCAGCAGTGTTTCCGGGGGAGTAACCAATGAGCAGTTCTTC CASSVSGGVTNEQFF TRBJ2-1 NA TRBV6-4 NA 15
TGTGCCAGTAAGGTGAGCAATCAGCCCCAGCATTTT CASKVSNQPQHF TRBJ1-5 NA TRBV19 NA 12
TGTGCCAGCAGCGTGGACACCCTCTCCTACGAGCAGTACTTC CASSVDTLSYEQYF TRBJ2-7 once TRBV7-8 NA 14
TGTGCCAGCAGCTTGGACAGGGCGAACTACGAGCAGTACTTC CASSLDRANYEQYF TRBJ2-7 NA TRBV5-4 NA 14
TGTGCCAGCAGCTTAGATCAGGGGACCTACGAGCAGTACTTC CASSLDQGTYEQYF TRBJ2-7 NA TRBV11-3 NA 14
TGTGCCAGCAGCGTAGCTTCGGCAGGGAGTGGCTACACCTTC CASSVASAGSGYTF TRBJ1-2 NA TRBV9 NA 14
TGTGCCAGTAGTACGGGACTAGCGGGGGGTTCCTACAATGAGCAGTTCTTC CASSTGLAGGSYNEQFF TRBJ2-1 NA TRBV19 TRBD2 17
TGTGCCACCAGTGTGGGACAGGGGTTGGTCAGCTCCTACAATGAGCAGTTCTTC CATSVGQGLVSSYNEQFF TRBJ2-1 few TRBV24-1 TRBD1 18
TGTGCCAGCAGCGTAGCCGGGATCGATTCACCCCTCCACTTT CASSVAGIDSPLHF TRBJ1-6 NA TRBV9 NA 14
TGTGCCAGTAGTATTGGCCTTTCGGGGTTGGTAGCCCAGCATTTT CASSIGLSGLVAQHF TRBJ1-5 NA TRBV19 NA 15
TGTGCCATCAGTGGAAGAGGGACAGGGTCTGAAAAACTGTTTTTT CAISGRGTGSEKLFF TRBJ1-4 NA TRBV10-3 TRBD1 15
TGTGCCAGCAGTTTCCCCGGGACAGGGGTTAGCAATCAGCCCCAGCATTTT CASSFPGTGVSNQPQHF TRBJ1-5 NA TRBV28 TRBD1 17